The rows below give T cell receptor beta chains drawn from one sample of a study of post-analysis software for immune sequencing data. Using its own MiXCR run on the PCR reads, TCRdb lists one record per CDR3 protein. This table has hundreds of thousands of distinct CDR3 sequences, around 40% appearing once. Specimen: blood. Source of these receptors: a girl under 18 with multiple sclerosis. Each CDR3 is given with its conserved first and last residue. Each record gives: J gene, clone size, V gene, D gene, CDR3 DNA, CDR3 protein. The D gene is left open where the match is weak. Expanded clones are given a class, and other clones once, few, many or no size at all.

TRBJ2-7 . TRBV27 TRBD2 TGTGCCAGCAGTCAAGCCGGGACGGGAGGAGAGCAGTACTTC CASSQAGTGGEQYF
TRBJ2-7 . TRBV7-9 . TGTGCCAGCAACCCCCGGACCTACGAGCAGTACTTC CASNPRTYEQYF
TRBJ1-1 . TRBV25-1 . TGTGCCAGCAGTGAATATAACAAGCCGAACACTGAAGCTTTCTTT CASSEYNKPNTEAFF
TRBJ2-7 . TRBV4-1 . TGCGCCAGCAGCCAAGCTCTAACGCCTAACCAGTACGAGCAGTACTTC CASSQALTPNQYEQYF
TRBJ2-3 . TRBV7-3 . TGTGCCAGCAGCTTAGGCAGTAGTAAGGATACGCAGTATTTT CASSLGSSKDTQYF
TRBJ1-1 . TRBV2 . TGTGCCAGCAGTGGAGTCGTGAACACTGAAGCTTTCTTT CASSGVVNTEAFF
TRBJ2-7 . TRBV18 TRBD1 TGTGCCAGCTCACCCTACGGACAGGACCTCTCCTACGAGCAGTACTTC CASSPYGQDLSYEQYF
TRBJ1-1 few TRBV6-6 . TGTGCCAGCAGTTACGGGTCTAACACTGAAGCTTTCTTT CASSYGSNTEAFF
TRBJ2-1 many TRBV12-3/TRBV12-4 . TGTGCCAGCAGTTTCGGGGCTAGCACCAATGAGCAGTTCTTC CASSFGASTNEQFF
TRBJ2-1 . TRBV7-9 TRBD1 TGTGCCAGCACCTCTCTACAGGGGTCCTACAATGAGCAGTTCTTC CASTSLQGSYNEQFF
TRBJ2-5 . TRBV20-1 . TGCAGTGCTTCCCGGGGGTTTGAGACCCAGTACTTC CSASRGFETQYF
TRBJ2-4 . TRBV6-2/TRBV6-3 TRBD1 TGTGCCAGCAGTCTAAGGACAGGGATAGCCAAAAACATTCAGTACTTC CASSLRTGIAKNIQYF
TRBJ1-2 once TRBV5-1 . TGCGCCAGCAGCTTGGGGGAAGGGGCTCCCGGCTACACCTTC CASSLGEGAPGYTF
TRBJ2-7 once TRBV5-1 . TGCGCCAGCAGCTTGGCCAATCAGCCCCTCCACGAGCAGTACTTC CASSLANQPLHEQYF
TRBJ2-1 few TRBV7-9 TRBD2 TGTGCCAGCAGGCATAGCGGGAGTCCCCCCAATGAGCAGTTCTTC CASRHSGSPPNEQFF
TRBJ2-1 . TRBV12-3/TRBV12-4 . TGTGCCAGCAGTTTACTTGGAACAGTCTCCTACAATGAGCAGTTCTTC CASSLLGTVSYNEQFF
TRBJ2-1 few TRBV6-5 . TGTGCCAGCAGCCCCGTACCAGGTGCGAATGAGCAGTTCTTC CASSPVPGANEQFF
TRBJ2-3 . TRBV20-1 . TGCAGTGCTAGTTCGGTGTCAATCCTACCAGATACGCAGTATTTT CSASSVSILPDTQYF
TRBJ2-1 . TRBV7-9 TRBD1 TGTGCCAGCAGCTCGTACCGGGGACAGGGCTACAATGAGCAGTTCTTC CASSSYRGQGYNEQFF
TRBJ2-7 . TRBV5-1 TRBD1 TGCGCCAGCAGCTTGGAGGGGGCTCGTGGGCAGTGCTTC CASSLEGARGQCF
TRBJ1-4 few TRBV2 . TGTGCCAGCAGTGCACAGGGTCGGGTTAGTGAAAAACTGTTTTTT CASSAQGRVSEKLFF
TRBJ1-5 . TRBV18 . TGTGCCAGCTCACCATGGGAGACGGGGCAGCCCCAGCATTTT CASSPWETGQPQHF
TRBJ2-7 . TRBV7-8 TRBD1 TGTGCCAGCAGCTTACAGGGGGTGTCCTACGAGCAGTACTTC CASSLQGVSYEQYF
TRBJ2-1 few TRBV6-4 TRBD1 TGTGCCAGCAGCCGGGACAGACTATCGGGTGAGCAGTTCTTC CASSRDRLSGEQFF
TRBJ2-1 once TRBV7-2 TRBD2 TGTGCCAGCAGCTTAGCGCGGGGACTAGCGGGAGTCGGGGGGTTCTTC CASSLARGLAGVGGFF
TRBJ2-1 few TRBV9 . TGTGCCAGCAGCGTAGTGGGGGGGCTAGCGACCTACAATGAGCAGTTCTTC CASSVVGGLATYNEQFF
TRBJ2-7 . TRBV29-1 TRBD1 TGCAGCGCCAGGGGGACGGATACCCCCTACGAGCAGTACTTC CSARGTDTPYEQYF
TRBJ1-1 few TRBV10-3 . TGTGCCATCACCGCTCGAGGGGACTCGAACACTGAAGCTTTCTTT CAITARGDSNTEAFF
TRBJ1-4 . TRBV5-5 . TGTGCCAGCAGAGAGGCGGCGGGAAAACTGTTTTTT CASREAAGKLFF
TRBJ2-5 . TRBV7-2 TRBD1 TGTGCCAGCAGCACCGACAGGGGAGGTACGGAAGAGACCCAGTACTTC CASSTDRGGTEETQYF
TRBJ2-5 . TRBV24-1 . TGTGCCACCAGTGATTTACACGAGACCCAGTACTTC CATSDLHETQYF
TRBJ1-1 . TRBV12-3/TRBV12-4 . TGTGCCAGCAGTTTAATGAAGAACACTGAAGCTTTCTTT CASSLMKNTEAFF
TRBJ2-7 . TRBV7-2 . TGTGCCAGCAGCTTGCCTTATGGCACCTACGAGCAGTACTTC CASSLPYGTYEQYF
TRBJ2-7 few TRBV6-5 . TGTGCCAGCAGTTCCCCTCGGGACACCCGGGCGGGGGAGCAGTACTTC CASSSPRDTRAGEQYF
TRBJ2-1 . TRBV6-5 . TGTGCCAGCAGTTTTGGGGGGGGCCGCTCCTACAATGAGCAGTTCTTC CASSFGGGRSYNEQFF
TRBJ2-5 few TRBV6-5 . TGTGCCAGCAGTTACTCGAGCGGCGGTATACAAGAGACCCAGTACTTC CASSYSSGGIQETQYF
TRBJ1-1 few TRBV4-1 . TGCGCCAGCAGCCATGGATCCCGAGGGAGGCCACTGAACACTGAAGCTTTCTTT CASSHGSRGRPLNTEAFF
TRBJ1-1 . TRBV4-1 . TGCGCCAGCAGCCAAGAAATTACAGTTAACACTGAAGCTTTCTTT CASSQEITVNTEAFF
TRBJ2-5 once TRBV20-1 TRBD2 TGCAGTGCTAGCAAATCCTTGCGGGGGGAACAAGAGACCCAGTACTTC CSASKSLRGEQETQYF
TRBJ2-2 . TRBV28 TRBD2 TGTGCCAGCACCCCAGTGGGACTAGCGGGAGCGGGAGTAGCCGGGGAGCTGTTTTTT CASTPVGLAGAGVAGELFF
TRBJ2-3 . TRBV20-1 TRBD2 TGCAGTGCTCACCCGGGACTAGCGGGATGGGATACGCAGTATTTT CSAHPGLAGWDTQYF
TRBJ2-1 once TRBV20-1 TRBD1 TGCAGTGCCGCTCAGGGGGATGAGCAGTTCTTC CSAAQGDEQFF
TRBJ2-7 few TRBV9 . TGTGCCAGCAGCGTGGACTACTCCTACGAGCAGTACTTC CASSVDYSYEQYF
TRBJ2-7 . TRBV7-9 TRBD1 TGTGCCAGCAGCTCCCCGGGACAGGGTAAACACGAGCAGTACTTC CASSSPGQGKHEQYF
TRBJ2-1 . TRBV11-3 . TGTGCCAGCAGCTTACGGGAGAAGGTTCCCCCTTACAATGAGCAGTTCTTC CASSLREKVPPYNEQFF
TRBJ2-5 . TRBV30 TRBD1 TGTGCCTGGAGTGCACTCGGACAGGGGAAAGAGACCCAGTACTTC CAWSALGQGKETQYF
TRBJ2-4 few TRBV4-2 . TGTGCCAGCAGCCAGGCCCAGGGGCTAGCCAAAAACATTCAGTACTTC CASSQAQGLAKNIQYF
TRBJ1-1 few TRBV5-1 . TGCGCCAGCAGCTTGGACGCGGGGAGAATGAACACTGAAGCTTTCTTT CASSLDAGRMNTEAFF
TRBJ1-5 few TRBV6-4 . TGTGCCAGCAGTGAATGGCCCAGCGGTCAGCCCCAGCATTTT CASSEWPSGQPQHF
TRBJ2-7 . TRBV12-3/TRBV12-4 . TGTGCCAGCAGTTTACGGGAATTCGGCGAGCAGTACTTC CASSLREFGEQYF
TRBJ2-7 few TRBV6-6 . TGTGCCAGCAGTTATTGGGGGGTCAATAGGTACGAGCAGTACTTC CASSYWGVNRYEQYF
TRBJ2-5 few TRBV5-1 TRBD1 TGCGCCAGCAGCTACTCCGGGACAGGGGAGCAGTACTTC CASSYSGTGEQYF
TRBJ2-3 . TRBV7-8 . TGTGCCAGCAGCTTAGTGGAGATAGGAGGGGGCCATTTGGATACGCAGTATTTT CASSLVEIGGGHLDTQYF
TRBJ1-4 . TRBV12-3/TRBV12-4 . TGTGCCAGCAGTTTAATGTCGAATGAAAAACTGTTTTTT CASSLMSNEKLFF